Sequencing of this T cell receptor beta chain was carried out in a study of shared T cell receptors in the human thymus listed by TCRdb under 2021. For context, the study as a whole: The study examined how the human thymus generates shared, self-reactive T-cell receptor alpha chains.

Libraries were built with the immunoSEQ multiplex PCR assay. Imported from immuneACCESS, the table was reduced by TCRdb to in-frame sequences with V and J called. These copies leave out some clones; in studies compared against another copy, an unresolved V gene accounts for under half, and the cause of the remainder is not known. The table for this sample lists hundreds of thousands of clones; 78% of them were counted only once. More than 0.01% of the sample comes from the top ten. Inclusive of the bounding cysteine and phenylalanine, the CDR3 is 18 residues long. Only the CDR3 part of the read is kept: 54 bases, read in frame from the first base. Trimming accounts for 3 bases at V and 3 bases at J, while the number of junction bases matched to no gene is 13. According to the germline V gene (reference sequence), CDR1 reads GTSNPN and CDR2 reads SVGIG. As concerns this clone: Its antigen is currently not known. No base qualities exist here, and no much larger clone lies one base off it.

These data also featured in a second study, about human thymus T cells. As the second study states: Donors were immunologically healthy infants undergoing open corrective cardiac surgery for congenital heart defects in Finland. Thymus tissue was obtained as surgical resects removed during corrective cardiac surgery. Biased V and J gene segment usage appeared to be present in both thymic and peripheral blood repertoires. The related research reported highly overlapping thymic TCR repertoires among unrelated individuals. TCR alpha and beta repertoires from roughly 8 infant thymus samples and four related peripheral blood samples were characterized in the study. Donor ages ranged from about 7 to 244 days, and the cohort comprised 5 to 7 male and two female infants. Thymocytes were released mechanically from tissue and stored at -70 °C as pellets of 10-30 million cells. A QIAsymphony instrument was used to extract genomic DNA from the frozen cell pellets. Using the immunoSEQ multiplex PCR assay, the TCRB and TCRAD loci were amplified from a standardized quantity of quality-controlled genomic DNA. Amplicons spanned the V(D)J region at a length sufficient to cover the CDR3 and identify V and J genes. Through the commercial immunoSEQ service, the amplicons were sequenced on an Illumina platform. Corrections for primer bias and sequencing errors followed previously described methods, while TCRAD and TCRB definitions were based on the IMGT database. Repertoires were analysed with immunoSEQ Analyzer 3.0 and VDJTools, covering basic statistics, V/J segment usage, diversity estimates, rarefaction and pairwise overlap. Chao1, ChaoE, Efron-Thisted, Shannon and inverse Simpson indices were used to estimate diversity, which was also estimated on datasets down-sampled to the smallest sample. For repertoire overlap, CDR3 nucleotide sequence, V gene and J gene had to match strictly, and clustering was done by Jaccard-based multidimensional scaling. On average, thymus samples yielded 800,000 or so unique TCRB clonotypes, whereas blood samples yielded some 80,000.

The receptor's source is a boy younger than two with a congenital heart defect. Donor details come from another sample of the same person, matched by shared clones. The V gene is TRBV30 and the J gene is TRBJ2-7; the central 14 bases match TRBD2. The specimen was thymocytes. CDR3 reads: CAWRGRLAGGPVDYEQYF. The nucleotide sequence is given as TGTGCCTGGAGGGGTCGACTAGCGGGAGGGCCTGTCGACTACGAGCAGTACTTC.